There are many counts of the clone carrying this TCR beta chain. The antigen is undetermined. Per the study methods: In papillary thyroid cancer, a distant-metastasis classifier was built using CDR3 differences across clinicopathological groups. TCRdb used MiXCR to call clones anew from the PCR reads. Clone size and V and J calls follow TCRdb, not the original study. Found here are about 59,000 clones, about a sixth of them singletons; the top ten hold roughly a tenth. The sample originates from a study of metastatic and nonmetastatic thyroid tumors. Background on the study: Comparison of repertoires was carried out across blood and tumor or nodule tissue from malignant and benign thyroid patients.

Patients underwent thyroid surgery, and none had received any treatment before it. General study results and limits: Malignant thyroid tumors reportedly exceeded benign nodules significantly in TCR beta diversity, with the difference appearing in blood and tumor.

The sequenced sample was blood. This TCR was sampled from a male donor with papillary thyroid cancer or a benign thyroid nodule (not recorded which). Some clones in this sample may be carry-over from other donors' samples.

The CDR3 nucleotides read TGTGCCAGCAGTTTATTAGGGGGGCTGTACTATGGCTACACCTTC. This codes for CASSLLGGLYYGYTF. This rearrangement joins TRBV28 to TRBJ1-2; weak D call: TRBD1 (6 bases). V was pared by 1 base and J by 3 bases, with 12 bases between. Per germline, CDR1 MDHEN and CDR2 SYDVKM. This CDR3 has 15 amino acids.